This T cell receptor (beta chain) comes out of a study of T-cell reconstitution after alpha-beta-depleted transplantation in children. This clonotype was counted between two and nine times. Construction of the TCRbeta library involved unique molecular identifiers. TCRdb fed the PCR reads into MiXCR, producing one record per CDR3 protein. Of hundreds of thousands of distinct CDR3 sequences in the sample, approximately 17% were seen once. The material sequenced was PBMCs from the stem cell graft donor, taken from the stem cell graft. The TCR was taken from a human donor who donated a stem cell graft to a child with acute myeloid leukemia.

CDR3 region: CASSEQVSNEQFF. The CDR3 nucleotides are TGTGCCAGCAGCGAACAGGTGTCCAATGAGCAGTTCTTC. This chain connects TRBV9 to TRBJ2-1, with D possibly being TRBD1 (5 bases). V lost 3 bases to trimming and J lost 6 bases, with 10 bases between them. Germline-derived CDR1 and CDR2 are SGDLS and YYNGEE. The CDR3 covers 13 residues.